These 5 T cell receptor beta chains were sequenced from one sample in a study of shared clonotypes between healthy human individuals. Using immunoSEQ multiplex PCR, the repertoire was profiled, and TCRdb retains in-frame clones only, with some absent. The sample records 1.5 million to 1.9 million clones, 95% to 99% being singletons. The sequencing input was naive CD4+ T cells sorted from blood. Subset specified: CD45RA+ positively selected. These receptors were collected from a man between 25 and 39 years old in good health.

J is TRBJ2-2 and V is TRBV19; D ambiguous. CDR1 is LNHDA, CDR2 SQIVND, per germline (reference sequence). The CDR3 spans 13 residues. Deletions cut 6 bases from V and 4 bases from J, with 9 bases between. The CDR3 nucleotides read TGTGCCAGTAGGCATGGGGTCACCGGGGAGCTGTTTTTT. Protein product: CASRHGVTGELFF. The full variable domain, rest sourced from reference TRBV19 and TRBJ2-2, is DGGITQSPKYLFRKEGQNVTLSCEQNLNHDAMYWYRQDPGQGLRLIYYSQIVNDFQKGDIAEGYSVSREKKESFPLTVTSAQKNPTAFYLCASRHGVTGELFFGEGSRLTVL.

The rearrangement uses TRBV7-9 and TRBJ1-2, with a weak D call TRBD1 (5 bases). Per the germline V gene, CDR1 is SEHNR and CDR2 is FQNEAQ (reference sequence). The CDR3 contains 16 residues. Trimming left V 2 bases short and J 4 bases short, with 17 bases between. The CDR3 DNA follows: TGTGCCAGCAGCTTATCCACAGGCCCGACCTCCTATGGCTACACCTTC. Its translation: CASSLSTGPTSYGYTF.

The V and J genes are TRBV19 and TRBJ2-1; 8 bases are a match to TRBD2. With 5 bases clipped from V and 11 bases from J, the junction kept 17 bases outside the gene matches. The CDR3 extends over 16 amino acids. The germline CDR1 and CDR2 sequences are LNHDA and SQIVND (reference sequence). The CDR3 is CASSSGRRGVSDQQFF. For the CDR3, the DNA is TGTGCCAGTAGTTCGGGTCGGCGGGGGGTGTCCGATCAGCAGTTCTTC.

The chain links TRBV27 to TRBJ2-7, with 9 bases fitting TRBD1. CDR3 size: 14 residues. Germline trimming cut 3 bases from V and 1 base from J; bases unmatched to any gene: 1. CDR1 is MNHEY, CDR2 SMNVEV, per germline (reference sequence). Here the CDR3 DNA reads TGTGCCAGCAGTTTGGGGACAGGGTCCTACGAGCAGTACTTC. This encodes CASSLGTGSYEQYF.

V is TRBV18 and J is TRBJ2-7, with D unclear. The germline V gene encodes CDR1 KGHSH and CDR2 LQKENI. The CDR3 sequence is 14 residues long. Trimming removed 3 bases from V and 6 bases from J, with 15 bases in between. CDR3 coding DNA: TGTGCCAGCTCACCGACCGCCCAAGGAGCCGAGCAGTACTTC. This sequence encodes CASSPTAQGAEQYF.